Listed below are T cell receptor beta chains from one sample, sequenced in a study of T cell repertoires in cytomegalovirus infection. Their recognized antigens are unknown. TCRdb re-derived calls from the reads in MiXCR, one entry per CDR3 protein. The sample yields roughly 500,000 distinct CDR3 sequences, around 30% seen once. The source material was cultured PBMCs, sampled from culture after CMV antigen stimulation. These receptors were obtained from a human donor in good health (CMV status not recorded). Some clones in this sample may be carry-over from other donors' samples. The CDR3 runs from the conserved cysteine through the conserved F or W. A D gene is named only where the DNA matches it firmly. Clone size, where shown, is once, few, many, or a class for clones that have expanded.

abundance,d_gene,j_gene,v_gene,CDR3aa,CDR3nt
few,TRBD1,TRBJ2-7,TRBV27,CASSPDRTGGLEQYF,TGTGCCAGCAGTCCAGATCGGACAGGGGGTCTCGAGCAGTACTTC
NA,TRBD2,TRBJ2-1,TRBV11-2,CASSSDPGTSSYNEQFF,TGTGCCAGCAGCTCCGACCCCGGGACTAGCAGTTACAATGAGCAGTTCTTC
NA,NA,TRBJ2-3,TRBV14,CASSQDLWGSTDTQYF,TGTGCCAGCAGCCAAGATCTCTGGGGGAGTACAGATACGCAGTATTTT
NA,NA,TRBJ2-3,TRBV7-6,CASSFESDSYRDTQYF,TGTGCCAGCAGCTTTGAATCTGACAGCTACAGAGATACGCAGTATTTT
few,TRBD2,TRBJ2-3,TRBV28,CASSPSAASGRPDTQYF,TGTGCCAGCAGTCCCTCCGCGGCCAGCGGGAGACCAGATACGCAGTATTTT
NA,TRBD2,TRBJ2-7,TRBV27,CASSLLPSGTSEQYF,TGTGCCAGCAGTTTACTCCCTAGCGGGACTAGTGAGCAGTACTTC
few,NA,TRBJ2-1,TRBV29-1,CSVVVGGSAGYNEQFF,TGCAGCGTTGTAGTGGGGGGTAGTGCAGGTTACAATGAGCAGTTCTTC
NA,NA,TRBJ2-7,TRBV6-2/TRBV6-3,CASSSPRRYEQYF,TGTGCCAGCAGTTCCCCTCGACGTTACGAGCAGTACTTC
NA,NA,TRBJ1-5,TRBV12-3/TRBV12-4,CASSPRGQSSNQPQHF,TGTGCCAGCAGTCCTAGAGGACAGTCGAGCAATCAGCCCCAGCATTTT
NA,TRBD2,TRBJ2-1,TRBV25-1,CASSELSSGRDNEQFF,TGTGCCAGCAGTGAACTCTCTAGCGGGAGGGACAATGAGCAGTTCTTC
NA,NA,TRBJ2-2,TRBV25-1,CASSPRVGIHTGELFF,TGTGCCAGCAGTCCTCGCGTTGGGATCCACACCGGGGAGCTGTTTTTT
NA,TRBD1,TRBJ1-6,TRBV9,CASSVDAGQGSSPLHF,TGTGCCAGCAGCGTAGACGCGGGACAGGGCAGTTCACCCCTCCACTTT
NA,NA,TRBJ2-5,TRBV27,CASSPPGWEETQYF,TGTGCCAGCAGTCCCCCTGGATGGGAAGAGACCCAGTACTTC
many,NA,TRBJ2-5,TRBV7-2,CASSSMGGNTGETQYF,TGTGCCAGCAGCTCTATGGGCGGGAATACTGGAGAGACCCAGTACTTC
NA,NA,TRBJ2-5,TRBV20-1,CSALGEETQYF,TGCAGTGCCTTGGGGGAAGAGACCCAGTACTTC
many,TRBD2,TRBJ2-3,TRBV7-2,CASSLTSGSSTDTQYF,TGTGCCAGCAGCCTTACTAGCGGGAGCTCGACAGATACGCAGTATTTT
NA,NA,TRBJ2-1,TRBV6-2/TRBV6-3,CASRQTGNNEQFF,TGTGCCAGCAGACAAACCGGGAACAATGAGCAGTTCTTC
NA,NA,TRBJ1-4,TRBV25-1,CASSARVGFEKLFF,TGTGCCAGCAGTGCCCGTGTAGGTTTCGAAAAACTGTTTTTT
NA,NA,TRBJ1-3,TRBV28,CASSLPWGGSGNTIYF,TGTGCCAGCAGTTTACCTTGGGGAGGGTCTGGAAACACCATATATTTT
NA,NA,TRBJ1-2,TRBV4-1,CASSQGPTAGLHGYTF,TGCGCCAGCAGCCAAGGCCCCACAGCTGGCTTACATGGCTACACCTTC
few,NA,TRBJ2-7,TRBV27,CASSRYEVAEEYF,TGTGCCAGCAGTCGTTATGAGGTGGCTGAGGAGTACTTC
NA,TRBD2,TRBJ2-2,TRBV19,CASSFPGLAPNTGELFF,TGTGCCAGTAGTTTTCCGGGACTAGCGCCGAACACCGGGGAGCTGTTTTTT
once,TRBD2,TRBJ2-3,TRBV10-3,CAISVAGGNTDTQYF,TGTGCCATCAGTGTAGCGGGAGGCAACACAGATACGCAGTATTTT
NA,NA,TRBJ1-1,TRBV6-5,CASSYSKGTEAFF,TGTGCCAGCAGTTACTCGAAAGGTACTGAAGCTTTCTTT
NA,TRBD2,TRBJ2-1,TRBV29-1,CSVEGLAGADEQFF,TGCAGCGTTGAAGGACTAGCGGGAGCCGATGAGCAGTTCTTC
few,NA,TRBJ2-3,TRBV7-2,CASSLEAGPDTQYF,TGTGCCAGCAGCTTAGAGGCAGGGCCAGATACGCAGTATTTT
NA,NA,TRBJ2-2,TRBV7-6,CASSLNGRGLTGELFF,TGTGCCAGCAGCTTAAACGGGAGAGGCTTAACCGGGGAGCTGTTTTTT
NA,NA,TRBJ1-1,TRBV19,CASSFGQPEMNTEAFF,TGTGCCAGTAGTTTTGGACAGCCCGAGATGAACACTGAAGCTTTCTTT
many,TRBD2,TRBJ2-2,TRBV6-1,CASSRLAGDVGELFF,TGTGCCAGCAGTCGACTAGCGGGAGATGTCGGGGAGCTGTTTTTT
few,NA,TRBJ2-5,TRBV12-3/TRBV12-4,CASSLGGALETQYF,TGTGCCAGCAGTTTGGGCGGAGCCTTAGAGACCCAGTACTTC
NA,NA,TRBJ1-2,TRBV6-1,CASSYRQGLYGYTF,TGTGCCAGCAGTTACAGGCAGGGCCTATATGGCTACACCTTC
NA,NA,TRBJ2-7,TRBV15,CATSRVRGNSYEQYF,TGTGCCACCAGCAGAGTTCGGGGAAACTCCTACGAGCAGTACTTC
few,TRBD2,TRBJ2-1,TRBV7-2,CASQRGGRALTGVNEQFF,TGTGCCAGCCAAAGGGGTGGGAGGGCCCTCACGGGTGTGAATGAGCAGTTCTTC
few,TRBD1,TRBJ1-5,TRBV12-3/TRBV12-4,CASSKTGVLNQPQHF,TGTGCCAGCAGTAAAACAGGGGTCCTCAATCAGCCCCAGCATTTT
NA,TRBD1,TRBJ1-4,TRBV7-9,CASSLADRGLFF,TGTGCCAGCAGCTTAGCCGACAGGGGGCTGTTTTTT
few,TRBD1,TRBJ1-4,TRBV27,CASSFSGQHNEKLFF,TGTGCCAGCAGTTTTTCGGGACAGCATAATGAAAAACTGTTTTTT
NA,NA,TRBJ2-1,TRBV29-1,CSVVGAARFYNEQFF,TGCAGCGTTGTGGGGGCCGCTAGATTCTACAATGAGCAGTTCTTC
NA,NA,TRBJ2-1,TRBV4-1,CASSQNQGGPYNEQFF,TGCGCCAGCAGCCAAAATCAGGGGGGACCCTACAATGAGCAGTTCTTC
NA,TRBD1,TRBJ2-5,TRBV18,CASSPAQGGQETQYF,TGTGCCAGCTCACCCGCACAGGGGGGACAAGAGACCCAGTACTTC
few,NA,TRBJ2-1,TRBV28,CASIGLRSYNEQFF,TGTGCCAGCATTGGTTTGCGCTCCTACAATGAGCAGTTCTTC
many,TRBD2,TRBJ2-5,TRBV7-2,CASSPGLAETQYF,TGTGCCAGCAGCCCGGGACTAGCGGAGACCCAGTACTTC
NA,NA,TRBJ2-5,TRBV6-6,CTSSYTGSETQYF,TGTACCAGCAGTTATACAGGGTCGGAGACCCAGTACTTC
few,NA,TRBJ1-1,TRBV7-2,CASSLAVRRLMNTEAFF,TGTGCCAGCAGCTTAGCAGTTCGGCGGCTTATGAACACTGAAGCTTTCTTT
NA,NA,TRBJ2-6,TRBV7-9,CASSPALGGPGANVLTF,TGTGCCAGCAGCCCAGCCTTGGGGGGACCTGGGGCCAACGTCCTGACTTTC
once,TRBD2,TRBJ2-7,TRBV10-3,CAISEGLGGAYEQYF,TGTGCCATCAGTGAAGGACTAGGCGGGGCCTACGAGCAGTACTTC